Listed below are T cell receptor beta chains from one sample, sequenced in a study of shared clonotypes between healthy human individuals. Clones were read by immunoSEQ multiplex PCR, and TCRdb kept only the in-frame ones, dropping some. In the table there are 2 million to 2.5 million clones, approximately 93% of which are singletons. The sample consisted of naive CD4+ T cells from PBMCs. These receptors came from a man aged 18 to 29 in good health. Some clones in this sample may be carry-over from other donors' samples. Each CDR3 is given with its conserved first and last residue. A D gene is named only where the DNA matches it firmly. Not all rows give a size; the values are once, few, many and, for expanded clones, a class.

CDR3 protein: CASSPGARQVWELFF
CDR3 DNA: TGTGCCAGCAGCCCGGGGGCCCGCCAGGTTTGGGAGCTGTTTTTT
V gene: TRBV7-2
D gene: .
J gene: TRBJ2-2
clone size: .

CDR3 protein: CATSRDLWQNHGYTF
CDR3 DNA: TGTGCCACCAGCAGAGATCTATGGCAGAACCATGGCTACACCTTC
V gene: TRBV15
D gene: .
J gene: TRBJ1-2
clone size: .

CDR3 protein: CASSVEGHTNTEAFF
CDR3 DNA: TGTGCCAGCAGCGTAGAGGGCCACACGAACACTGAAGCTTTCTTT
V gene: TRBV9
D gene: .
J gene: TRBJ1-1
clone size: .

CDR3 protein: CASSSVGREDAEAFF
CDR3 DNA: TGTGCCAGCAGCTCTGTCGGTAGGGAGGACGCTGAAGCTTTCTTT
V gene: TRBV9
D gene: .
J gene: TRBJ1-1
clone size: few

CDR3 protein: CASSPGGVGSRTSTDTQYF
CDR3 DNA: TGTGCCAGCAGCCCGGGCGGTGTCGGAAGCAGGACTAGCACAGATACGCAGTATTTT
V gene: TRBV11-2
D gene: .
J gene: TRBJ2-3
clone size: .

CDR3 protein: CASNSAALTTIYF
CDR3 DNA: TGTGCCAGCAACTCTGCGGCTCTGACGACCATATATTTT
V gene: TRBV5-8
D gene: .
J gene: TRBJ1-3
clone size: .

CDR3 protein: CASSRGDRAGVATGELFF
CDR3 DNA: TGCGCCAGCAGCCGGGGGGACAGAGCGGGAGTGGCCACCGGGGAGCTGTTTTTT
V gene: TRBV5-1
D gene: .
J gene: TRBJ2-2
clone size: .

CDR3 protein: CASSVQRTGQETQYF
CDR3 DNA: TGTGCCAGCAGCGTCCAGAGGACGGGGCAAGAGACCCAGTACTTC
V gene: TRBV9
D gene: .
J gene: TRBJ2-5
clone size: .

CDR3 protein: CASSLTVGEPNYGYTF
CDR3 DNA: TGCGCCAGCAGCTTGACCGTCGGGGAACCCAACTATGGCTACACCTTC
V gene: TRBV5-1
D gene: .
J gene: TRBJ1-2
clone size: .

CDR3 protein: CASTRQGASGSGETQYF
CDR3 DNA: TGTGCCAGCACCCGCCAGGGCGCTAGCGGGAGTGGAGAGACCCAGTACTTC
V gene: TRBV28
D gene: TRBD2
J gene: TRBJ2-5
clone size: .

CDR3 protein: CASSLLGLAVPDTQYF
CDR3 DNA: TGCGCCAGCAGCTTGCTAGGACTAGCGGTCCCAGATACGCAGTATTTT
V gene: TRBV5-1
D gene: TRBD2
J gene: TRBJ2-3
clone size: .

CDR3 protein: CASSSRTGENAEAFF
CDR3 DNA: TGTGCCAGCAGCTCCAGGACAGGGGAAAACGCTGAAGCTTTCTTT
V gene: TRBV7-9
D gene: TRBD1
J gene: TRBJ1-1
clone size: .

CDR3 protein: CASSFSISGQEAFF
CDR3 DNA: TGTGCCAGCAGCTTCAGTATATCGGGACAGGAAGCTTTCTTT
V gene: TRBV7-9
D gene: TRBD1
J gene: TRBJ1-1
clone size: .

CDR3 protein: CASSFRLGEQFF
CDR3 DNA: TGTGCCAGCAGCTTTCGACTCGGTGAGCAGTTCTTC
V gene: TRBV11-3
D gene: .
J gene: TRBJ2-1
clone size: .

CDR3 protein: CASSLEGNSFTDTQYF
CDR3 DNA: TGTGCCAGCAGCTTAGAAGGGAATAGCTTTACAGATACGCAGTATTTT
V gene: TRBV7-8
D gene: .
J gene: TRBJ2-3
clone size: .

CDR3 protein: CSVLVWGRNTEAFF
CDR3 DNA: TGCAGCGTTCTAGTCTGGGGCAGGAACACTGAAGCTTTCTTT
V gene: TRBV29-1
D gene: .
J gene: TRBJ1-1
clone size: few

CDR3 protein: CASSYSPSGGYNEQFF
CDR3 DNA: TGTGCCAGCAGTTACTCGCCCTCCGGAGGGTACAATGAGCAGTTCTTC
V gene: TRBV6-6
D gene: .
J gene: TRBJ2-1
clone size: .

CDR3 protein: CASSLVGRGGELFF
CDR3 DNA: TGTGCCAGCAGCTTAGTAGGAAGGGGGGGGGAGCTGTTTTTT
V gene: TRBV11-2
D gene: .
J gene: TRBJ2-2
clone size: .

CDR3 protein: CASRQGLTNYGYTF
CDR3 DNA: TGTGCCAGCCGGCAGGGCCTTACCAACTATGGCTACACCTTC
V gene: TRBV7-2
D gene: .
J gene: TRBJ1-2
clone size: .

CDR3 protein: CASRDKGVGSYEQYF
CDR3 DNA: TGTGCCAGCCGTGACAAGGGGGTAGGCTCCTACGAGCAGTACTTC
V gene: TRBV28
D gene: .
J gene: TRBJ2-7
clone size: .

CDR3 protein: CASSFSGRLPDTQYF
CDR3 DNA: TGTGCCAGCAGCTTTAGCGGGAGGCTACCAGATACGCAGTATTTT
V gene: TRBV11-3
D gene: TRBD2
J gene: TRBJ2-3
clone size: .

CDR3 protein: CASSRGTEITDTQYF
CDR3 DNA: TGTGCCAGTAGTAGGGGGACAGAAATCACAGATACGCAGTATTTT
V gene: TRBV19
D gene: TRBD1
J gene: TRBJ2-3
clone size: .

CDR3 protein: CASSQGTAYPGVF
CDR3 DNA: TGTGCCAGCAGCCAAGGGACAGCCTACCCCGGAGTCTTT
V gene: TRBV14
D gene: .
J gene: TRBJ1-1
clone size: few

CDR3 protein: CASSLPRGNTGELFF
CDR3 DNA: TGCGCCAGCAGCCTTCCTCGGGGGAACACCGGGGAGCTGTTTTTT
V gene: TRBV5-1
D gene: .
J gene: TRBJ2-2
clone size: .

CDR3 protein: CASSPQGGHGYTF
CDR3 DNA: TGTGCCAGCAGCCCCCAGGGGGGCCATGGCTACACCTTC
V gene: TRBV7-9
D gene: TRBD1
J gene: TRBJ1-2
clone size: .

CDR3 protein: CASSPGTAGGLFIEQFF
CDR3 DNA: TGTGCCAGCAGCCCCGGGACGGCGGGAGGGCTGTTTATTGAGCAGTTCTTC
V gene: TRBV7-9
D gene: TRBD2
J gene: TRBJ2-1
clone size: once

CDR3 protein: CASSPRIPGSSYNEQFF
CDR3 DNA: TGTGCCAGCAGCCCTAGGATCCCAGGCAGCTCCTACAATGAGCAGTTCTTC
V gene: TRBV11-2
D gene: .
J gene: TRBJ2-1
clone size: once

CDR3 protein: CASSYFGTGRETQYF
CDR3 DNA: TGTGCCAGCAGTTACTTCGGGACGGGAAGAGAGACCCAGTACTTC
V gene: TRBV6-5
D gene: .
J gene: TRBJ2-5
clone size: .

CDR3 protein: CASSLAAGSHNEQFF
CDR3 DNA: TGTGCCAGCAGCTTAGCGGCGGGATCCCACAATGAGCAGTTCTTC
V gene: TRBV7-2
D gene: .
J gene: TRBJ2-1
clone size: .

CDR3 protein: CASSPTPAGGTDTQYF
CDR3 DNA: TGTGCCAGCTCACCAACTCCGGCAGGGGGCACAGATACGCAGTATTTT
V gene: TRBV18
D gene: .
J gene: TRBJ2-3
clone size: .

CDR3 protein: CASSLSSGRSGETQYF
CDR3 DNA: TGTGCCAGCAGCTTATCTAGCGGGAGGTCGGGGGAGACCCAGTACTTC
V gene: TRBV7-2
D gene: TRBD2
J gene: TRBJ2-5
clone size: .